Given below is one T cell receptor beta chain in context. As yet, its antigen is unknown. The record originates from a study of cytomegalovirus exposure and HLA in healthy donors. Both 60 Vbeta primers and 13 Jbeta primers went into the PCR. The table came from immunoSEQ multiplex PCR; TCRdb's copy has only in-frame clones and leaves some out. The repertoire has about 150,000 clones, roughly 84% of them found once; the top ten carry more than 2%. Regarding the study as a whole: Among CMV-associated TCR beta chains, most appeared HLA-restricted in a later analysis. Clonal expansion was found to be greater in HLA-associated TCR beta chains than in equally common others in a later analysis.

At the time of sampling, donors were nominally healthy, though unrecorded immune exposures were likely. This TCR was sampled from a woman aged 18 to 35 in good health and CMV-seronegative. The sample was PBMCs.

The CDR3 loop is CASSQGGNYEQYF. The CDR3 bases are TGTGCCAGCAGCCAGGGGGGCAATTACGAGCAGTACTTC. This sequence joins TRBV28 and TRBJ2-7; D is perhaps TRBD1 (7 bases). V dropped 6 bases and J dropped 4 bases, with 13 bases sitting between them. Germline lookup yields CDR1 MDHEN and CDR2 SYDVKM. The CDR3 totals 13 residues.